A single sample is the source of the 21 T cell receptor beta chains below, sequenced in a study of graft-versus-host responses after intestinal transplantation. Their specific antigens are unknown. Profiling relied on immunoSEQ multiplex PCR, and the TCRdb table lists in-frame clones only, not all of them. Of some 120,000 clones detected, approximately 90% appear once; the ten largest clones hold 0.23%. Sequenced material: unstimulated CD4+ T cells sorted from spleen or lymph node cells, taken before transplant. The receptors originated from a human donor who was the organ donor for an intestinal transplant.

V gene TRBV19 combines with J gene TRBJ1-4; tentatively, D is TRBD1 (5 bases). The CDR3 is 14 amino acids. Germline V gene data show CDR1 as LNHDA and CDR2 as SQIVND (reference sequence). Trimming pared 2 bases from V and 7 bases from J, leaving 11 bases between. Here the CDR3 DNA reads TGTGCCAGTAGTATACAGGGACTGAGTGAAAAACTGTTTTTT. The encoded protein is CASSIQGLSEKLFF.

V usage is TRBV7-7 and J usage is TRBJ2-7, with TRBD2 matching over 7 bases. The length of the CDR3 is 15 residues. Germline V gene sequence: CDR1 SSHAT, CDR2 FNYEAQ (reference sequence). Trimming cost V 1 base and J 4 bases; bases outside gene matches: 7. CDR3 coding DNA: TGTGCCAGCAGCTTAGAGTGGGGAGGGGCGTACGAGCAGTACTTC. This sequence encodes CASSLEWGGAYEQYF.

The count of this clone is one. The chain's CDR3 is CASSVGIAGGPVYNEQFF. The CDR3 DNA reads TGTGCCAGCAGCGTGGGTATAGCGGGAGGTCCGGTTTACAATGAGCAGTTCTTC. The chain joins TRBV9 to TRBJ2-1, with 10 bases fitting TRBD2. The CDR3 has 18 residues. The V gene end was trimmed by 2 bases and the J gene end by 4 bases; junction bases not matched to a gene: 12. In germline, CDR1 is SGDLS, CDR2 YYNGEE.

This chain uses TRBV7-9 with TRBJ2-5, with D tentatively TRBD1 (8 bases). The CDR3 covers 14 residues. CDR1 is SEHNR, CDR2 FQNEAQ, per germline (reference sequence). Trimming stripped 5 bases from V and 5 bases from J, with 15 bases between. For the CDR3, the DNA is TGTGCCAGCAGCCAAGGACAGGGAGGGGAGACCCAGTACTTC. Translation: CASSQGQGGETQYF.

The chain is built from TRBV6-6 and TRBJ2-7; perhaps TRBD1 as D (6 bases). The CDR3 has 13 amino acids. V was clipped by 6 bases and J by 4 bases, with 13 bases between them. Germline values: CDR1 MNHNY, CDR2 SVGAGI (reference sequence). CDR3 sequence (DNA): TGTGCCAGCAGAGGGGCAGGGGAGTACGAGCAGTACTTC. The encoded protein is CASRGAGEYEQYF.

The CDR3 DNA follows: TGCGCCAGCAGCCACGGGACCTTACGCACAGATACGCAGTATTTT. Its protein is CASSHGTLRTDTQYF. The chain joins TRBV4-1 to TRBJ2-3; D possibly uses TRBD1 or TRBD2 (5 bases each). Germline CDR1 reads MGHRA; CDR2 reads YSYEKL. The V end was cut by 3 bases, the J end by 1 base, with 11 bases between. This CDR3 spans 15 amino acids.

The chain is built from TRBV7-2 and TRBJ2-5; 13 nucleotides match TRBD2. The CDR3 runs to 16 residues. After removal of 5 bases from V and 6 bases from J, the junction contained 9 bases not matched to a gene. The germline V gene has CDR1 SGHTA and CDR2 FQGNSA. For the CDR3, the DNA is TGTGCCAGCAGCCGGGGACTAGCGGGGAGTATGAAGACCCAGTACTTC. Amino acid sequence: CASSRGLAGSMKTQYF.

The chain joins TRBV2 to TRBJ1-1; no reliable D call. This CDR3 contains 14 residues. The ends were cut back, 3 bases at V and 3 bases at J, with 11 bases in the middle. The germline V gene encodes CDR1 SNHLY and CDR2 FYNNEI. The CDR3 nucleotides read TGTGCCAGCAGTGACCGGGGTGCGTACACTGAAGCTTTCTTT. Translating it yields CASSDRGAYTEAFF.

V gene TRBV18 combines with J gene TRBJ2-1; 7 bases fit TRBD1. CDR1 is KGHSH, CDR2 LQKENI, per germline. The V gene end was trimmed by 2 bases and the J gene end by 0 bases; junction bases not matched to a gene: 1. The CDR3 has 15 residues. The CDR3 sequence: CASSPAGGSYNEQFF. The CDR3 DNA reads as TGTGCCAGCTCACCAGCAGGGGGCTCCTACAATGAGCAGTTCTTC. The full variable domain, completed using reference TRBV18 and TRBJ2-1, is NAGVMQNPRHLVRRRGQEARLRCSPMKGHSHVYWYRQLPEEGLKFMVYLQKENIIDESGMPKERFSAEFPKEGPSILRIQQVVRGDSAAYFCASSPAGGSYNEQFFGPGTRLTVL.

The chain joins TRBV6-1 to TRBJ1-5, with TRBD1 matching over 9 bases. The germline V gene encodes CDR1 MNHNS and CDR2 SASEGT. CDR3 length: 13 residues. Trimming cost V 9 bases and J 6 bases; bases outside gene matches: 6. For the CDR3, the DNA is TGTGCCAGTTCCCGGGACAGGGCTCAGCCCCAGCATTTT. Translation gives CASSRDRAQPQHF.

The V call is TRBV5-5, the J call TRBJ2-2; TRBD2 matches 9 bases. The length of the CDR3 is 16 residues. Per germline, CDR1 SGHKS and CDR2 YYEKEE (reference sequence). Germline trimming cut 2 bases from V and 5 bases from J; bases unmatched to any gene: 7. CDR3 amino acids: CASSFVAGVLTGELFF. CDR3 DNA sequence: TGTGCCAGCAGCTTTGTAGCGGGAGTACTGACCGGGGAGCTGTTTTTT.

The J gene is TRBJ2-5, the V gene TRBV13, with no clear D. The V end was cut by 5 bases, the J end by 5 bases, with 6 bases between. Germline lookup yields CDR1 PRHDT and CDR2 FYEKMQ (reference sequence). This CDR3 is 11 amino acids long. CDR3 nucleotide sequence: TGTGCCAGCAGCACCCGGGAGACCCAGTACTTC. Residues: CASSTRETQYF.

The CDR3 bases are TGTGCCAGCAGTTACTCACCGGCGAGGATTGAAGCTTTCTTT. It codes for CASSYSPARIEAFF. V usage is TRBV6-6 and J usage is TRBJ1-1; no firm D call. Trimming stripped 0 bases from V and 7 bases from J, with 12 bases between. Per germline, CDR1 MNHNY and CDR2 SVGAGI (reference sequence). The CDR3 spans 14 residues.

The genes are TRBV6-6 and TRBJ2-7; TRBD2 is a possible D gene (5 bases). Germline values: CDR1 MNHNY, CDR2 SVGAGI (reference sequence). The V end was cut by 4 bases, the J end by 3 bases, with 10 bases between. This CDR3 has 13 amino acids. The CDR3 region is CASSWTSLYEQYF. As DNA, the CDR3 is TGTGCCAGCAGTTGGACTTCCCTCTACGAGCAGTACTTC.

CDR3 protein: CASSLKGTDTQYF. In nucleotides, the CDR3 is TGTGCCAGCAGCTTAAAGGGGACAGATACGCAGTATTTT. J is TRBJ2-3 and V is TRBV7-2; the D gene is possibly TRBD1 (5 bases). This CDR3 has 13 amino acids. V gave up 2 bases and J gave up 3 bases, with 6 bases separating them. Germline CDR1 is SGHTA and CDR2 is FQGNSA.

The chain has TRBV28 and TRBJ2-3; TRBD1 matches at 7 bases. Germline lookup yields CDR1 MDHEN and CDR2 SYDVKM. The CDR3 sequence is 15 residues long. Unmatched junction bases numbered 5, after V lost 5 bases and J lost 0 bases. DNA of the CDR3: TGTGCCAGCAGTCCTCTACAGGGGAGCACAGATACGCAGTATTTT. Amino acids: CASSPLQGSTDTQYF.

The chain uses TRBV5-1 and TRBJ2-3; 14 nucleotides line up with TRBD2. J gave up 1 base and V 5 bases, and 9 bases lay outside the gene matches. The CDR3 spans 18 residues. The germline V gene has CDR1 SGHRS and CDR2 YFSETQ. The DNA of the CDR3 is TGCGCCAGCAGTCCATTCCTGGGACTAGCGGGAGGCACAGATACGCAGTATTTT. Translating gives CASSPFLGLAGGTDTQYF. Full variable domain (remainder filled in from reference TRBV5-1 and TRBJ2-3): KAGVTQTPRYLIKTRGQQVTLSCSPISGHRSVSWYQQTPGQGLQFLFEYFSETQRNKGNFPGRFSGRQFSNSRSEMNVSTLELGDSALYLCASSPFLGLAGGTDTQYFGPGTRLTVL.

The J gene is TRBJ2-1, the V gene TRBV5-8; D is perhaps TRBD1 (5 bases). Per germline, CDR1 SGHTS and CDR2 YDEGEE. The V and J ends lost 6 bases and 8 bases respectively, with 21 bases between them. This CDR3 contains 15 residues. CDR3 nucleotide sequence: TGTGCCAGCACCCCCTTCATGATGGGGCTGGATGAGCAGTTCTTC. As protein: CASTPFMMGLDEQFF.

The chain joins TRBV5-1 to TRBJ2-5; 9 bases map to TRBD1. V trimming: 4 bases; J trimming: 5 bases; junction bases outside the gene matches: 6. The V gene's germline CDR1 is SGHRS and CDR2 YFSETQ. The length of the CDR3 is 14 residues. The CDR3 nucleotides are TGCGCCAGCAGCCCGACAGGGGGGCGGGAGACCCAGTACTTC. Translation: CASSPTGGRETQYF.

This sequence joins TRBV28 and TRBJ2-7; the match to TRBD1 covers 9 bases. The germline V gene has CDR1 MDHEN and CDR2 SYDVKM. There are 14 residues in the CDR3. Unmatched junction bases numbered 4, after V lost 4 bases and J lost 3 bases. CDR3 protein: CASSSADRGYEQYF. For the CDR3, the DNA is TGTGCCAGCAGTTCGGCGGACAGGGGCTACGAGCAGTACTTC.

The chain joins TRBV6-5 to TRBJ2-1, with D possibly called TRBD1 or TRBD2 (6 bases each). Germline CDR1 reads MNHEY; CDR2 reads SVGAGI. V lost 7 bases, J lost 4 bases, and 11 bases lay in between. The CDR3 runs 13 residues. The CDR3 region is CASNRGGYNEQFF. The CDR3 DNA follows: TGTGCCAGCAATCGAGGGGGGTACAATGAGCAGTTCTTC.